This T cell receptor (beta chain) is drawn from a study of neoadjuvant anti-PD-1 for oral cavity cancer (dated by TCRdb to about 2021). The study in broad terms: Patients mostly received three to four biweekly doses of nivolumab at 3 mg/kg before curative-intent surgical resection. There were 12 patients in the parent correlative cohort, and the response rate was less than 40%. Responders were defined as patients with complete response, partial response or stable disease by RECIST 1.1; non-responders were defined as patients with progression. Patients without progression received a fourth nivolumab dose around day 43 and underwent definitive surgical resection on days 50-56. What the study reported, not specific to this receptor: Only three patients per response group were included in the TCR analyses, and larger cohorts for validation were called for by the authors. After neoadjuvant nivolumab, T cell clonality (Gini index) in PBMCs was significantly higher in non-responders than in responders. Higher pretreatment blood TCRbeta clonality and lower post-treatment tumor TCRbeta clonality were correlated with higher pretreatment blood Treg/Th17 ratios.

From the cysteine through the phenylalanine, the CDR3 covers 13 amino acids. Only the CDR3 DNA is retained, 39 bases long and in frame from the first base. Per the germline V gene (reference sequence), SGHNT is the CDR1 and YYREEE is the CDR2. Concerning this clone: Its specific antigen is unknown. No clone much larger than this one lies a single base away; base qualities are absent.

For deep sequencing, each PBMC sample was run in six replicates, with libraries mostly built from 400 to 550 ng of input genomic DNA. The immunoSEQ hsTCRbeta kit was used to prepare TCRbeta libraries according to the manufacturer's instructions. The finished libraries were brought together in one pool at 3 nM, which was then read using an Illumina NovaSeq 6000 S4 flow cell. On the study's bioinformatics: The immunoSEQ Analyzer handled quality control and preprocessing of the raw data. The analysis was restricted to productive rearrangements, with each unique CDR3 amino acid sequence defining a clonotype. Repertoire clonality was estimated as the Gini-Simpson index, which was calculated using the R package tcR. Student's t test was used to compare Gini indices, and Pearson correlation was used to assess associations with tumor size change. In TCRdb, the immuneACCESS table is reduced to in-frame sequences with V and J assigned. These tables do not hold every clone; where another copy was compared, an unresolved V gene accounts for under half, and the others remain unexplained. V and J calls and clone size are copied from that table; D and trimming were computed from the DNA. The sample table lists about 16,000 clones, about 72% of them with a count of one. The ten largest clones capture about 2.7% of the sample.

This specimen's time point label, per the study, means: before neoadjuvant nivolumab. The patients had newly diagnosed stage II-IVA oral cavity squamous cell carcinoma and had not received any prior systemic or radiation treatment. The cohort consisted of patients with HPV-negative, locally advanced oral cavity squamous cell carcinoma. Peripheral blood mononuclear cells were analyzed directly and were not maintained or expanded in culture. Samples came from a longitudinal correlative study of a single-arm phase II trial of neoadjuvant nivolumab in oral cavity squamous cell carcinoma. Subject-matched pre- and post-treatment PBMCs and tumors from three responders and three non-responders underwent genomic DNA-based TCRbeta sequencing. Peripheral blood mononuclear cells were drawn once before nivolumab treatment and a second time after treatment, when surgery took place. Genomic DNA was isolated from PBMCs using the Maxwell RSC DNA from Cells kit.

The source is a person aged 35 to 85 with oral cavity squamous cell carcinoma. The input for sequencing was PBMCs, taken before nivolumab (anti-PD-1) treatment. The rearrangement combines TRBV5-4 with TRBJ1-2; tentative D gene TRBD1, with 5 bases matching. The nucleotides are TGTGCATCTGGGGACGAATTGCCGTACGGCTACACCTTC. It codes for CASGDELPYGYTF.